Following are 8 T cell receptor beta chains from one sample sequenced in a study of blood T cell repertoires in COVID-19. Sequencing was performed with immunoSEQ multiplex PCR; in TCRdb, only in-frame clones are kept and a portion is missing. The sample has under 150,000 clones, approximately 91% seen once. Sequencing was carried out using peripheral blood. The receptors stem from a woman aged 70-85 years who had recovered from COVID-19.

This chain uses TRBV7-2 with TRBJ2-3; D may be TRBD1 (5 bases). This CDR3 contains 14 residues. Deletions cut 1 base from V and 6 bases from J, with 11 bases between. Germline V gene data show CDR1 as SGHTA and CDR2 as FQGNSA. CDR3 protein: CASSLVGVRDTQYF. CDR3 coding DNA: TGTGCCAGCAGCTTAGTAGGGGTCCGGGATACGCAGTATTTT.

The V and J genes are TRBV9 and TRBJ2-5; 9 bases align to TRBD2. J lost 2 bases, V lost 2 bases, and 7 bases had no gene match. Germline lookup yields CDR1 SGDLS and CDR2 YYNGEE. The CDR3 runs to 16 residues. CDR3 sequence (DNA): TGTGCCAGCAGCGTTGCGGGGGGGCAGGGTCAAGAGACCCAGTACTTC. Translating gives CASSVAGGQGQETQYF.

V and J are TRBV24-1 and TRBJ1-2; no definite D call. Germline CDR1 reads KGHDR; CDR2 reads SFDVKD. V was cut by 6 bases and J by 4 bases, with 11 bases left in between. This CDR3 has 13 residues. Here the CDR3 DNA reads TGTGCCACCAGTCCTGGGCCCTTCTATGGCTACACCTTC. Its protein is CATSPGPFYGYTF.

The V and J genes are TRBV12-3 or TRBV12-4 and TRBJ2-2; D is unresolved. The CDR3 sequence is 12 residues long. The V end lost 7 bases, the J end lost 2 bases, and 5 bases lay between the germline ends. The CDR3 DNA reads as TGTGCCAGCACCAGTAACACCGGGGAGCTGTTTTTT. It specifies CASTSNTGELFF.

The chain couples TRBV5-4 to TRBJ2-7, with D perhaps TRBD1 (6 bases). Deletions cut 3 bases from V and 2 bases from J, with 21 bases between. This CDR3 spans 17 amino acids. Germline loops: CDR1 SGHNT, CDR2 YYREEE (reference sequence). CDR3 coding DNA: TGTGCCAGCAGCTCCAGTGCAGGGTTGGGGGCTCCCTACGAGCAGTACTTC. This encodes CASSSSAGLGAPYEQYF.

The chain couples TRBV6-5 to TRBJ2-7, with 7 bases lining up with TRBD2. Germline CDR1 and CDR2: MNHEY and SVGAGI. The CDR3 sequence is 13 residues long. Trimming cost V 6 bases and J 3 bases; bases outside gene matches: 5. CDR3 nucleotides: TGTGCCAGCAGCAAAAGGGAGGGCTACGAGCAGTACTTC. Its protein is CASSKREGYEQYF.

This clone was detected once. This chain connects TRBV28 to TRBJ2-7, with 9 bases matching TRBD2. Germline V lookup: CDR1 MDHEN, CDR2 SYDVKM. This CDR3 contains 17 residues. The trim removed 2 bases at V and 0 bases at J, leaving 8 bases unmatched. The CDR3 reads CASSLRSGSGPSYEQYF. CDR3 coding DNA: TGTGCCAGCAGTTTACGTAGCGGGAGCGGCCCCTCCTACGAGCAGTACTTC.

The rearrangement uses TRBV25-1 and TRBJ2-7; tentative D call: TRBD2 (6 bases). V lost 3 bases to trimming and J lost 0 bases, with 12 bases between them. CDR1 and CDR2 (germline): MGHDK, SYGVNS. The CDR3 is 15 residues long. The DNA for the CDR3 is TGTGCCAGCAGTGAGCCGGGACTTCCCTCCTACGAGCAGTACTTC. It encodes CASSEPGLPSYEQYF.